This T cell receptor beta chain appears in the sequencing data of a study of T cell clones after liver transplantation. Method: immunoSEQ multiplex PCR; TCRdb's copy keeps in-frame clones and lacks some. This repertoire shows 55,000 to 75,000 clones, roughly 92% found once; its top ten account for 0.8% to 1%. Trimming took 5 bases from V and 11 from J, leaving 21 bases between them. The length of the CDR3 is 14 residues. Germline V gene sequence: CDR1 SGHAT, CDR2 FQNNGV. The gene calls are TRBV11-2 and TRBJ1-1, with D tentatively TRBD1 (6 bases). This receptor was taken from a human patient who received a liver transplant. Some T cells may trace back to the graft donor. The sample consisted of CD4+ T cells from blood, taken roughly 25 months after liver transplant. The CDR3 spells CASSQGTGPTRAFF. CDR3 nucleotide sequence: TGTGCCAGCAGCCAGGGTACAGGGCCGACGAGGGCTTTCTTT.